The rows below give T cell receptor beta chains drawn from one sample of a study of T cells in Graves' hyperthyroidism and ophthalmopathy. TCRdb analysed the multiplex PCR reads with MiXCR anew, one entry per CDR3 protein. The sample shows about 610,000 distinct CDR3 sequences, about a sixth of them seen only once. Material: blood. The receptor source for this set is a woman aged 40-49 years with Graves' ophthalmopathy. The CDR3 runs from the conserved cysteine through the conserved F or W. D genes are given only for firm matches. Size tells how often a clone was seen (once, few, many) or the class of an expanded clone, and some rows leave it out.

clone_size: many; j_call: TRBJ1-5; v_call: TRBV7-2; d_call: -; cdr3_nt: TGTGCCAGCAGCCCAGAGGGGGGTGGCAATCAGCCCCAGCATTTT; cdr3_aa: CASSPEGGGNQPQHF
clone_size: many; j_call: TRBJ1-1; v_call: TRBV2; d_call: -; cdr3_nt: TGTGCCAGCAGTCCGCATCAGGCAACCAACACTGAAGCTTTCTTT; cdr3_aa: CASSPHQATNTEAFF
clone_size: many; j_call: TRBJ1-1; v_call: TRBV28; d_call: -; cdr3_nt: TGTGCCAGCATTCCGACGGCTGCGGCTGAAGCTTTCTTT; cdr3_aa: CASIPTAAAEAFF
clone_size: many; j_call: TRBJ2-1; v_call: TRBV30; d_call: TRBD1; cdr3_nt: TGTGCCTGGAGTGCCGGGACAGGGTACAATGAGCAGTTCTTC; cdr3_aa: CAWSAGTGYNEQFF
clone_size: -; j_call: TRBJ2-7; v_call: TRBV9; d_call: -; cdr3_nt: TGTGCCAGCAGCGTACGGGGAGGTTACGAGCAGTACTTC; cdr3_aa: CASSVRGGYEQYF
clone_size: -; j_call: TRBJ1-1; v_call: TRBV20-1; d_call: TRBD1; cdr3_nt: TGCAGTGCTAGAGGACTGACAGGGGAGTCGATAGCAGACACTGAAGCTTTCTTT; cdr3_aa: CSARGLTGESIADTEAFF
clone_size: -; j_call: TRBJ1-1; v_call: TRBV6-4; d_call: -; cdr3_nt: TGTGCCAGCAGCCCTTCGGGGGAAATGAACACTGAAGCTTTCTTT; cdr3_aa: CASSPSGEMNTEAFF
clone_size: many; j_call: TRBJ2-5; v_call: TRBV3-1; d_call: -; cdr3_nt: TGTGCCAGCAGTCCGGGACTCCGACAAGAGACCCAGTACTTC; cdr3_aa: CASSPGLRQETQYF
clone_size: many; j_call: TRBJ1-1; v_call: TRBV5-1; d_call: TRBD1; cdr3_nt: TGCGCCAGCAGCCCCCGGGACAGGGCGAACACTGAAGCTTTCTTT; cdr3_aa: CASSPRDRANTEAFF
clone_size: few; j_call: TRBJ1-6; v_call: TRBV28; d_call: -; cdr3_nt: TGTGCCAGCAGTTTACTCGGGACATTAAGTTCACCCCTCCACTTT; cdr3_aa: CASSLLGTLSSPLHF
clone_size: many; j_call: TRBJ1-1; v_call: TRBV10-3; d_call: -; cdr3_nt: TGTGCCATCAGTGAAGGGTGGAACACTGAAGCTTTCTTT; cdr3_aa: CAISEGWNTEAFF
clone_size: few; j_call: TRBJ2-1; v_call: TRBV27; d_call: TRBD2; cdr3_nt: TGTGCCAGCAGGAAAACGGGACTAACGTCTAACGAGCAGTTCTTC; cdr3_aa: CASRKTGLTSNEQFF
clone_size: many; j_call: TRBJ2-5; v_call: TRBV20-1; d_call: -; cdr3_nt: TGCAGTGCTAACGGCGGGGAGTACCAAGAGACCCAGTACTTC; cdr3_aa: CSANGGEYQETQYF
clone_size: many; j_call: TRBJ1-1; v_call: TRBV2; d_call: -; cdr3_nt: TGTGCCAGCAGTGGGGAGCTGAACACTGAAGCTTTCTTT; cdr3_aa: CASSGELNTEAFF
clone_size: -; j_call: TRBJ1-1; v_call: TRBV28; d_call: TRBD1; cdr3_nt: TGTGCCAGCATCCCCACCCAAAGGGGGCTGGTCACTGAAGCTTTCTTT; cdr3_aa: CASIPTQRGLVTEAFF
clone_size: few; j_call: TRBJ1-6; v_call: TRBV20-1; d_call: TRBD1; cdr3_nt: TGCAGTGCACCGACAGGGAGTATTCATTCACCCCTCCACTTT; cdr3_aa: CSAPTGSIHSPLHF
clone_size: few; j_call: TRBJ2-5; v_call: TRBV7-9; d_call: TRBD2; cdr3_nt: TGTGCCAGCAGCTTCGGTGGGACTAGCGAGACCCAGTACTTC; cdr3_aa: CASSFGGTSETQYF